This is a list of T cell receptor beta chains from one sample in a study. One entry per CDR3 protein results from TCRdb running MiXCR on the 5' RACE reads. The sample includes around 50,000 distinct CDR3 sequences, about 28% of them seen just once. Input material: tumor-infiltrating memory CD4+ T cells sorted from the breast tumor. The receptors shown here come from a female donor with breast cancer. The CDR3 runs from the conserved cysteine through the conserved F or W. D genes are given only for firm matches.

v_call d_call cdr3_aa
TRBV9 . CASSPGSDWEAFF
TRBV29-1 TRBD2 CSVRAGTYEQYF
TRBV20-1 . CSARRADRDGYTF
TRBV21-1 . CASSKRGTGGCEQYF
TRBV5-1 TRBD1 CASSLNTGTGLGEQYF
TRBV5-5 TRBD2 CASSLAPSGRATGELFF
TRBV7-9 TRBD2 CASSSPSGNEQFF
TRBV5-1 . CASSLDPEVNQPQHF
TRBV5-6 . CASSPYVNTDTQYF
TRBV6-1 . CASSPRGGTLSGANVLTF
TRBV20-1 . CSEPRMGLGNTEAFF
TRBV5-1 . CASSLDGRDSNQPQHF
TRBV10-2 . CASTLVSRTDTQYF
TRBV12-3/TRBV12-4 TRBD1 CASSPLGRGKTQYF
TRBV7-7 . CASSFSIRPETQYF
TRBV7-8 . CASSLEVRERGNQPQHF
TRBV7-6 . CASSPGPMTGELFF
TRBV5-1 . CANSSRTKGDTQYF
TRBV5-1 . CASSLEPGFSPGANVLTF
TRBV25-1 . CASSEYLGSVNTEAFF
TRBV4-1 TRBD2 CASSQVSSGRSSYNEQFF
TRBV20-1 . CSASMELYSYNEQFF
TRBV29-1 . CSVAGAGANVLTF
TRBV6-2/TRBV6-3 . CASSYDGHNEQFF
TRBV5-1 . CASSGDGTGANVLTF
TRBV12-3/TRBV12-4 . CASSSQAYNAPLHF
TRBV7-2 TRBD2 CASSPSGDSKDTQYF
TRBV2 . CASSGSFTDTQYF
TRBV7-2 . CASSPLSVGSREAFF